The 8 T cell receptor beta chains given below trace back to one sample, sequenced in a study of blood T cell repertoires in COVID-19. Assay: immunoSEQ multiplex PCR; the TCRdb copy retains only in-frame clones and omits some. The sample comprises 75,000 to 100,000 clones, 88% of which are singletons, and 6% to 8% rests with the top ten. Sequencing input: peripheral blood. The receptor source for this set is a man between 65 and 79 years old with acute or convalescent COVID-19.

The gene calls are TRBV6-1 and TRBJ2-7; 8 positions match TRBD1. The germline V gene encodes CDR1 MNHNS and CDR2 SASEGT. V dropped 2 bases and J dropped 5; count of bases not matched to a gene: 11. The CDR3 consists of 16 residues. CDR3 nucleotide sequence: TGTGCCAGCAGTGAAAGCCCCGGGACAGGTCGCCACGAGCAGTACTTC. As protein: CASSESPGTGRHEQYF.

The chain carries TRBV29-1 and TRBJ2-1; 10 bases fit TRBD1. Losses at the gene ends were 4 bases for V and 6 bases for J; bases not matched to a gene: 6. From germline, CDR1 is SQVTM and CDR2 ANQGSEA. This CDR3 has 14 amino acids. In nucleotides, the CDR3 is TGCAGCGTTGGAAGGACAGGGGGTTTCAATGAGCAGTTCTTC. Amino acids: CSVGRTGGFNEQFF.

The chain links TRBV5-1 to TRBJ2-1; 15 bases line up with TRBD2. The germline gives CDR1 SGHRS, CDR2 YFSETQ. The CDR3 runs 16 residues. V lost 4 bases, J lost 9 bases, and 8 bases stayed unmatched. CDR3 sequence (DNA): TGCGCCAGCAGCCACTCGGGACTAGCGGGAGGTGCTGAGCAGTTCTTC. As protein: CASSHSGLAGGAEQFF.

The V call is TRBV11-2, the J call TRBJ2-3, with 7 bases matching TRBD1. CDR3 length: 15 amino acids. Germline CDR1 and CDR2: SGHAT and FQNNGV. The J segment lost 0 bases and the V segment lost 4 bases, leaving 4 bases of the junction unmatched. The CDR3: CASSSDRTSTDTQYF. The CDR3 DNA follows: TGTGCCAGCAGCTCGGACAGGACTAGCACAGATACGCAGTATTTT.

This chain links TRBV29-1 with TRBJ2-7; D is undetermined. This CDR3 is built from 11 residues. V gave up 6 bases and J gave up 6 bases, with 12 bases separating them. Germline lookup yields CDR1 SQVTM and CDR2 ANQGSEA. The CDR3 spells CSVRVFAEQYF. In DNA, the CDR3 is TGCAGCGTCCGGGTTTTCGCCGAGCAGTACTTC.

The V call is TRBV7-2, the J call TRBJ2-2, with 10 bases fitting TRBD2. With 5 bases clipped from V and 4 bases from J, the junction kept 7 bases outside the gene matches. This CDR3 is 16 amino acids long. Germline CDR1 and CDR2: SGHTA and FQGNSA. CDR3 sequence reads: CASSPTSGARTGELFF. In DNA form, the CDR3 reads TGTGCCAGCAGCCCTACTAGCGGGGCGCGCACCGGGGAGCTGTTTTTT.

The chain couples TRBV5-1 to TRBJ2-3, with 7 nucleotides matching TRBD2. Trimming took 5 bases from V and 0 from J; bases not matched to a gene: 9. Germline assignment: CDR1 SGHRS and CDR2 YFSETQ. CDR3 length: 16 residues. The CDR3, as DNA: TGCGCCAGCAGGGTTGGCGGGGGTCACAGCACAGATACGCAGTATTTT. Protein: CASRVGGGHSTDTQYF.

The V call is TRBV7-9, the J call TRBJ1-2, with 9 bases fitting TRBD1. Per germline, CDR1 SEHNR and CDR2 FQNEAQ (reference sequence). The CDR3 sequence is 18 residues long. The ends lost 1 base at V and 3 bases at J; junction bases unmatched: 12. The CDR3 here is CASSLGPLNRGLDYGYTF. CDR3 coding DNA: TGTGCCAGCAGCTTAGGTCCCCTAAACAGGGGGCTTGACTATGGCTACACCTTC.